This entry is about one T cell receptor (beta chain). This sample stems from a study of blood T cell repertoires in COVID-19. In the study overall: Whether acute or convalescent, the COVID-19 samples came from the United States, Italy and Spain. PBMCs, B-cell-depleted T cells, or T cells were the source of the cDNA or gDNA that made up the material.

In the study's own analysis: Using reference gene primer amplification, nucleated cell counts were estimated. Method: immunoSEQ multiplex PCR; TCRdb's copy keeps in-frame clones and lacks some. That table supplies the V and J calls and clone size; D and trimming were determined from the DNA. The table includes roughly 59,000 clones, more than 75% detected once. The origin of this receptor is an older man with acute or convalescent COVID-19. Sequencing used peripheral blood.

The CDR3 coding sequence is TGTGCCAGCAGCCAAGAAATGAAAACCAAGGGGATTGAGCAGTACTTC. It codes for CASSQEMKTKGIEQYF. The rearrangement uses TRBV3-1 (or the pseudogene TRBV3-2) and TRBJ2-7; tentative D call: TRBD1 (5 bases). Trimming stripped 0 bases from V and 7 bases from J, with 19 bases between. The germline gives CDR1 LGHDT, CDR2 YNNKEL (reference sequence). This CDR3 spans 16 amino acids.